Each of the 9 T cell receptor beta chains below was sequenced from the same sample in a study of human versus mouse CDR3 diversity and MHC coevolution. Here immunoSEQ multiplex PCR was the method, and the copy in TCRdb shows in-frame clones only, minus some. Found here are roughly 80,000 clones, 85% to 95% of them singletons; the top ten hold around 0.15%. The sample comprised naive CD4+ T cells from blood. Subset meaning: CD45RO-negative CD62L-positive naive CD4 T cells. The source is a person aged 30 to 69 in good health.

The chain couples TRBV7-2 to TRBJ2-1, with D perhaps matching TRBD2 (5 bases). Trimming cost V 8 bases and J 4 bases, with 15 bases left between them. CDR3 size: 14 residues. Germline assignment: CDR1 SGHTA and CDR2 FQGNSA. The CDR3 sequence is CASQHSGRYNEQFF. CDR3 nucleotide sequence: TGTGCCAGCCAGCACAGCGGCCGGTACAATGAGCAGTTCTTC.

The rearrangement links TRBV9 to TRBJ2-3, with 11 bases lining up with TRBD2. The CDR3 spans 16 residues. Germline assignment: CDR1 SGDLS and CDR2 YYNGEE. V lost 0 bases to trimming and J lost 4 bases; unmatched junction nucleotides: 4. CDR3 nucleotide sequence: TGTGCCAGCAGCGTAGTCGGTAGCGGGGGGGCAGATACGCAGTATTTT. It codes for CASSVVGSGGADTQYF.

The chain links TRBV15 to TRBJ1-4, with TRBD1 identical over 11 bases. CDR3 length equals 15 residues. Per the germline V gene, CDR1 is LNHNV and CDR2 is YYDKDF (reference sequence). Unmatched junction bases numbered 6, after V lost 5 bases and J lost 7 bases. Written as DNA, the CDR3 is TGTGCCACCAGCCTCGGACAGGGGGCTGTTGAAAAACTGTTTTTT. Protein product: CATSLGQGAVEKLFF.

This clone was picked up one time. The chain uses TRBV11-2 and TRBJ2-5; tentative D call: TRBD1 (5 bases). Trimming removed 4 bases at V and 5 bases at J, with 14 bases between. CDR1 is SGHAT, CDR2 FQNNGV, per germline. CDR3 length equals 14 residues. CDR3 sequence (DNA): TGTGCCAGCAGCTCTCAATTCAGGGTGGAGACCCAGTACTTC. Its translation is CASSSQFRVETQYF.

This chain joins TRBV5-1 and TRBJ2-7; 7 bases are a match to TRBD1. Germline assignment: CDR1 SGHRS and CDR2 YFSETQ. The CDR3 contains 15 residues. The V gene end was trimmed by 4 bases and the J gene end by 0 bases; junction bases not matched to a gene: 7. Written as DNA, the CDR3 is TGCGCCAGCAGCGGCGGACAGGTTAGCTCCTACGAGCAGTACTTC. This encodes CASSGGQVSSYEQYF.

This clone was detected once. The CDR3 spells CASSLAARTGSTGELFF. The CDR3, as DNA: TGCGCCAGCAGCTTGGCCGCTCGGACAGGGAGCACCGGGGAGCTGTTTTTT. This chain uses TRBV5-1 with TRBJ2-2; TRBD1 aligns across 8 bases. CDR1 is SGHRS, CDR2 YFSETQ, per germline. With V trimmed by 0 bases and J by 4 bases, 8 bases remained unmatched. This CDR3 region has 17 residues.

The chain is built from TRBV6-1 and TRBJ1-2; TRBD1 matches at 8 bases. Losses at the gene ends were 5 bases for V and 7 bases for J; bases not matched to a gene: 9. Germline CDR1 is MNHNS and CDR2 is SASEGT. This CDR3 is 14 amino acids long. The CDR3 spells CASSPWTGNAGYTF. CDR3 nucleotide sequence: TGTGCCAGCAGTCCATGGACAGGGAACGCTGGCTACACCTTC.

J is TRBJ2-3 and V is TRBV10-3; D remains ambiguous. The CDR3 is 13 amino acids. Germline CDR1 and CDR2: ENHRY and SYGVKD. The germline V and J ends were trimmed by 4 bases and 1 base, with 6 bases remaining between them. The CDR3, as DNA: TGTGCCATCAGTGTCGGTGGCACAGATACGCAGTATTTT. Its protein product is CAISVGGTDTQYF.

The V and J genes are TRBV30 and TRBJ1-5; 8 bases agree with TRBD1. Trimming cost V 1 base and J 7 bases; bases outside gene matches: 9. CDR3 length: 15 residues. Germline-derived CDR1 and CDR2 are GTSNPN and SVGIG (reference sequence). The CDR3 bases are TGTGCCTGGAGTGCCGGACAGGGCCGGAGCCAGCCCCAGCATTTT. Protein product: CAWSAGQGRSQPQHF.